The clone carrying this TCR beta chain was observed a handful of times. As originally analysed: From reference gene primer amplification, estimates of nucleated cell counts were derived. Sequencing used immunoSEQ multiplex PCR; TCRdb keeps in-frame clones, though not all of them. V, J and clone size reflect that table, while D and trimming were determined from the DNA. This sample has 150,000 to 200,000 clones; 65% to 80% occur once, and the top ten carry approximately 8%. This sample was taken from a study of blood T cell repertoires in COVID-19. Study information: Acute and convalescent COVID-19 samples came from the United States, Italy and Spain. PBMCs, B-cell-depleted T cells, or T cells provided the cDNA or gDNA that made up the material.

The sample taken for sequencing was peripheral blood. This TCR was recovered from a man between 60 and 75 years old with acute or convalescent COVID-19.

The CDR3 spells CASSQVAGPYEQYF. CDR3 nucleotide sequence: TGCGCCAGCAGCCAAGTTGCAGGGCCCTACGAGCAGTACTTC. The genes are TRBV4-3 and TRBJ2-7; possibly TRBD1 for D (5 bases). The CDR3 length is 14 residues. V was shortened by 1 base and J by 2 bases, with 9 bases between the two germline ends. The germline gives CDR1 LGHNA, CDR2 YSLEER.